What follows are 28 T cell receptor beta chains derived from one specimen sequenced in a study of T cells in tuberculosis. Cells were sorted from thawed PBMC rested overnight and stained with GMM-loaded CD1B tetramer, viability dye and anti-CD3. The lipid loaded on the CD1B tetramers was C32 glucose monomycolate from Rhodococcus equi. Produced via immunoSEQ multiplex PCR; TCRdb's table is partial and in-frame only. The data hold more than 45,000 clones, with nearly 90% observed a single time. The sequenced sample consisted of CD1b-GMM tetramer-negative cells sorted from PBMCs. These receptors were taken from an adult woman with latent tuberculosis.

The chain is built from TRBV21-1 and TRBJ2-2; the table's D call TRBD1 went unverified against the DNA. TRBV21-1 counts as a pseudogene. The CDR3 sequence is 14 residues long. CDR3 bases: TGTGCCAGCAGCAAAGACAGGGGGACCGGGGAGCTGTTTTTT. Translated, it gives CASSKDRGTGELFF.

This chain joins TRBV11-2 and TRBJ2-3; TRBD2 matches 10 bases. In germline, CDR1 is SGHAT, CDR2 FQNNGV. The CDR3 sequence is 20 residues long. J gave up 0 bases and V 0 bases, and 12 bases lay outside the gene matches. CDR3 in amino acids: CASSLEVAGGRVSSTDTQYF. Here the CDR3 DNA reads TGTGCCAGCAGCTTAGAGGTAGCGGGAGGAAGGGTCTCTAGCACAGATACGCAGTATTTT.

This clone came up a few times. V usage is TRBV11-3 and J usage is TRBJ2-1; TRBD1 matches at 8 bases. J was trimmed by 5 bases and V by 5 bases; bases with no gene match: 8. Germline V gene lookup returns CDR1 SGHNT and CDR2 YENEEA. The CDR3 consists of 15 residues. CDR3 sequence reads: CASSRQGSWNNEQFF. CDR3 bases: TGTGCCAGCAGCCGACAGGGGTCCTGGAACAATGAGCAGTTCTTC.

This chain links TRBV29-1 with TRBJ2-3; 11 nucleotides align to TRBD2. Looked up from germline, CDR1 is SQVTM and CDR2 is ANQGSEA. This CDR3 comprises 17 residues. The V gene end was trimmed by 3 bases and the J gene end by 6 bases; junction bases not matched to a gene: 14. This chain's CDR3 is CSVEVKASGRMRDTQYF. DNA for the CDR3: TGCAGCGTTGAGGTTAAGGCTAGCGGGAGGATGAGGGATACGCAGTATTTT.

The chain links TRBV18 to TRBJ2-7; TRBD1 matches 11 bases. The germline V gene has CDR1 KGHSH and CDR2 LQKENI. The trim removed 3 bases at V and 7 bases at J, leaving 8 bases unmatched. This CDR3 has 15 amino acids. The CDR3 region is CASSPTGQGEREQYF. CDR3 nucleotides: TGTGCCAGCTCACCGACGGGACAGGGGGAACGGGAGCAGTACTTC.

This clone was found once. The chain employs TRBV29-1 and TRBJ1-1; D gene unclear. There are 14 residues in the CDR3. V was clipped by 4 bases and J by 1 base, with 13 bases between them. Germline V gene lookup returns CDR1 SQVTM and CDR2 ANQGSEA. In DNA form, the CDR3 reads TGCAGCGTTGGGGGAGTGGGCACGAACACTGAAGCTTTCTTT. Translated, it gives CSVGGVGTNTEAFF.

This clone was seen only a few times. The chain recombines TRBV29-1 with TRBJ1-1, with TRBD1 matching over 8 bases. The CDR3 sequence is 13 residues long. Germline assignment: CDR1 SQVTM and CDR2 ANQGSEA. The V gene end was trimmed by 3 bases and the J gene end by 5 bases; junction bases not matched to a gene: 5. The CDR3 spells CSVESQGVTEAFF. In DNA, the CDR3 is TGCAGCGTTGAGTCACAGGGGGTTACTGAAGCTTTCTTT. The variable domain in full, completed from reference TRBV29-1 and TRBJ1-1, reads SAVISQKPSRDICQRGTSLTIQCQVDSQVTMMFWYRQQPGQSLTLIATANQGSEATYESGFVIDKFPISRPNLTFSTLTVSNMSPEDSSIYLCSVESQGVTEAFFGQGTRLTVV.

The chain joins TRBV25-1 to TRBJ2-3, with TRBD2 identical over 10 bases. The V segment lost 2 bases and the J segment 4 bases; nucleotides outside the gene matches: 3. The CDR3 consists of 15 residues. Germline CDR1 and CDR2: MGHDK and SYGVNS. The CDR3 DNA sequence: TGTGCCAGCAGTGAAACTAGCGGGACGGCAGATACGCAGTATTTT. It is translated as CASSETSGTADTQYF.

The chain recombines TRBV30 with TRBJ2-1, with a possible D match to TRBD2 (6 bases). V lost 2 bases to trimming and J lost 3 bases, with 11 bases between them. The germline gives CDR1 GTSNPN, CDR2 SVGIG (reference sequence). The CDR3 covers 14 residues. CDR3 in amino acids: CAWSRGSGYNEQFF. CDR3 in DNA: TGTGCCTGGAGTCGGGGTAGCGGCTACAATGAGCAGTTCTTC. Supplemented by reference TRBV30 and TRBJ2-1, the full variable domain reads SQTIHQWPATLVQPVGSPLSLECTVEGTSNPNLYWYRQAAGRGLQLLFYSVGIGQISSEVPQNLSASRPQDRQFILSSKKLLLSDSGFYLCAWSRGSGYNEQFFGPGTRLTVL.

For the CDR3, the DNA is TGTGCCAGCACAAACGCGATAGGGGCCTACGAGCAGTACTTC. Protein product: CASTNAIGAYEQYF. The chain is built from TRBV2 and TRBJ2-7; perhaps TRBD1 as D (5 bases). The ends were cut back, 7 bases at V and 2 bases at J, with 15 bases in the middle. Germline V lookup: CDR1 SNHLY, CDR2 FYNNEI. The CDR3 runs 14 residues. The full variable domain, in which reference TRBV2 and TRBJ2-7 provide the parts outside the CDR3, is EPEVTQTPSHQVTQMGQEVILRCVPISNHLYFYWYRQILGQKVEFLVSFYNNEISEKSEIFDDQFSVERPDGSNFTLKIRSTKLEDSAMYFCASTNAIGAYEQYFGPGTRLTVT.

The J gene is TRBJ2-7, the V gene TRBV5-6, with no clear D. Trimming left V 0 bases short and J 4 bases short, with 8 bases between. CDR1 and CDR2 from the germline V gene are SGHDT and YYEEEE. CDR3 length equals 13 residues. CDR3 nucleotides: TGTGCCAGCAGCTTGGGCGATTGGTACGAGCAGTACTTC. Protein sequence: CASSLGDWYEQYF.

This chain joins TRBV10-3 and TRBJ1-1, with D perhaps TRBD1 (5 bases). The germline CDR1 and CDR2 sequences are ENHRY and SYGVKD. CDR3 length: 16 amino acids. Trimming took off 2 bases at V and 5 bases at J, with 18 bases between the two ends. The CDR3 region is CAISEERKRGGTEAFF. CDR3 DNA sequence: TGTGCCATCAGTGAGGAAAGAAAGCGGGGGGGGACTGAAGCTTTCTTT.

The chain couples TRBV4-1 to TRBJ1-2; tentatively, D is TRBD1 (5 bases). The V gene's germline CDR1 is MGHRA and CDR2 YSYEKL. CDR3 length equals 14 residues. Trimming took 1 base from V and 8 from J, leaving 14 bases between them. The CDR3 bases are TGCGCCAGCAGCCAAGGACAGTTTCTTGGGGGCTACACCTTC. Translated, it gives CASSQGQFLGGYTF.

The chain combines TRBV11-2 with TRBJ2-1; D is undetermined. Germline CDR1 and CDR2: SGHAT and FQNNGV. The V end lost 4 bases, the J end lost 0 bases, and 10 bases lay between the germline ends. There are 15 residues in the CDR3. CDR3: CASSSSSSSYNEQFF. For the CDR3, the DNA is TGTGCCAGCAGCTCCTCGTCGAGCTCCTACAATGAGCAGTTCTTC.

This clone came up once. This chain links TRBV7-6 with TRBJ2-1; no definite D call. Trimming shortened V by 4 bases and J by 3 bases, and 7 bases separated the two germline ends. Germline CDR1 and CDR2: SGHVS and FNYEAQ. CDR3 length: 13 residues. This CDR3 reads CASSSTSYNEQFF. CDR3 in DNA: TGTGCCAGCAGCTCGACAAGCTACAATGAGCAGTTCTTC.

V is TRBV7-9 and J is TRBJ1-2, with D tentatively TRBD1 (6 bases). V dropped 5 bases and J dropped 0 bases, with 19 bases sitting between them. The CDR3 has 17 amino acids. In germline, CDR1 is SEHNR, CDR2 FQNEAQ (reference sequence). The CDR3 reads CASSEINPGHPNYGYTF. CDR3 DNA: TGTGCCAGCAGCGAGATTAACCCGGGACACCCTAACTATGGCTACACCTTC.

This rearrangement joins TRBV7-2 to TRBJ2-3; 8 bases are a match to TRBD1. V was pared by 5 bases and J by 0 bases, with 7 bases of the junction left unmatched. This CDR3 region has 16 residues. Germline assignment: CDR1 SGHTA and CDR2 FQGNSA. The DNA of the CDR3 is TGTGCCAGCAGCCCGCGACAGGGGACAAGCACAGATACGCAGTATTTT. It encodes CASSPRQGTSTDTQYF.

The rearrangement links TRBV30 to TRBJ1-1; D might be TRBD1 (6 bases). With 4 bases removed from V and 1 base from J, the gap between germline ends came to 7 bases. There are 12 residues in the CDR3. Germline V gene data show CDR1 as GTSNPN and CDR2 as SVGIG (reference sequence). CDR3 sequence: CAWMDRNTEAFF. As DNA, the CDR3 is TGTGCCTGGATGGACAGGAACACTGAAGCTTTCTTT.

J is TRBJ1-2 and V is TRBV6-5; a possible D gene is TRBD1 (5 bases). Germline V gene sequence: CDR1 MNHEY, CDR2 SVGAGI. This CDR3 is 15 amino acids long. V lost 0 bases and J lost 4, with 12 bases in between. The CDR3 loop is CASSYSLTGVYGYTF. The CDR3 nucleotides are TGTGCCAGCAGTTACTCGTTAACAGGAGTCTATGGCTACACCTTC.

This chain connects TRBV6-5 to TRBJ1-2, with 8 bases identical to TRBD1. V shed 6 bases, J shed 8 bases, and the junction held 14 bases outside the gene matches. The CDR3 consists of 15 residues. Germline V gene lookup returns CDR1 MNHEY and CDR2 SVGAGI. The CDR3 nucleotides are TGTGCCAGCAGAACCAGCAGGGGGCCTACGGGCGGCTACACCTTC. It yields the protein CASRTSRGPTGGYTF.

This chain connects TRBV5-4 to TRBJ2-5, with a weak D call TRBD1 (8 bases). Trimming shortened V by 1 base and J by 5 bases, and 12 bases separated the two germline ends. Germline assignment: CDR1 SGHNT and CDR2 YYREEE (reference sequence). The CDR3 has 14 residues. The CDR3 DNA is TGTGCCAGCAGCTTGATACAGGGGGGGGAGACCCAGTACTTC. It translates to CASSLIQGGETQYF.

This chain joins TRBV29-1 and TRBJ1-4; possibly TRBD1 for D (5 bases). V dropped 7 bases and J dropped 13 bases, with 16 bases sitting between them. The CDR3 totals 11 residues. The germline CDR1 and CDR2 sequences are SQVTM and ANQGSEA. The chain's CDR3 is CSARTPGGLFF. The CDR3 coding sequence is TGCAGCGCTCGGACACCGGGAGGACTGTTTTTT.

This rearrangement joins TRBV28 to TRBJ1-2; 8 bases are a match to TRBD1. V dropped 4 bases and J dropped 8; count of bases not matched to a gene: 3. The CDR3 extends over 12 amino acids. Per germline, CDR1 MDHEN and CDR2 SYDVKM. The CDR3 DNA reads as TGTGCCAGCAGTTCCACAGGGGGAGGCTACACCTTC. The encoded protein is CASSSTGGGYTF.

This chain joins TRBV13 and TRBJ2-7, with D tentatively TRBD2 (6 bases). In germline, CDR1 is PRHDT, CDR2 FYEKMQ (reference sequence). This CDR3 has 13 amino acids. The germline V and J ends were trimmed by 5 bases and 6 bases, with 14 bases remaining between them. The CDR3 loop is CASSQTSGREQYF. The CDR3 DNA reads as TGTGCCAGCAGCCAAACAAGCGGGCGCGAGCAGTACTTC.

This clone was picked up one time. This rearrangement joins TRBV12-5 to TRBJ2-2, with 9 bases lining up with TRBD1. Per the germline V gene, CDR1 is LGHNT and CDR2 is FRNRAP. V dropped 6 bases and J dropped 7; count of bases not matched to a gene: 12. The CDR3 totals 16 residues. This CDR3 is CASGEPGQGFGGELFF. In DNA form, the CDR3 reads TGTGCTAGTGGCGAACCGGGACAGGGTTTCGGCGGGGAGCTGTTTTTT.

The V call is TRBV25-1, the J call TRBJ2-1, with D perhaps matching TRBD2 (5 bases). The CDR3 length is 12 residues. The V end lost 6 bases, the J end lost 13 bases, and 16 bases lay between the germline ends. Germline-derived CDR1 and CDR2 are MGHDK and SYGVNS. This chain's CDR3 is CASRSASMGQFF. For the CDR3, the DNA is TGTGCCAGCAGAAGTGCTAGCATGGGTCAGTTCTTC.

The CDR3 DNA reads as TGTGCCAGCAGTCCGCTAGCGGGAGCCGATGAGCAGTTCTTC. Translated: CASSPLAGADEQFF. This sequence joins TRBV7-9 and TRBJ2-1; 10 bases match TRBD2. The J segment lost 8 bases and the V segment lost 6 bases, leaving 7 bases of the junction unmatched. Germline V lookup: CDR1 SEHNR, CDR2 FQNEAQ (reference sequence). The length of the CDR3 is 14 residues.

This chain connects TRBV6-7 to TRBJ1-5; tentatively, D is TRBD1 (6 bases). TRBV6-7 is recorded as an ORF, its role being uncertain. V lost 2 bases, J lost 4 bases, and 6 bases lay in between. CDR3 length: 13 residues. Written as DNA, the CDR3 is TGTGCCAGCAGTTACCAGGGGAATCAGCCCCAGCATTTT. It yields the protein CASSYQGNQPQHF.